This note documents a single TCR beta chain sequence. Uncontrolled infection, other autoimmune disease, pregnancy or lactation disqualified patients from enrolment. Orbital computed tomography, thyroid ultrasound, serum thyroxine and TRAb, and clinical symptoms together informed the diagnoses. The source of the PBMCs was approximately 10 ml of fresh peripheral blood. This record comes from a study of T cells in Graves' hyperthyroidism and ophthalmopathy. Trimming took off 4 bases at V and 7 bases at J, with 13 bases between the two ends. Looked up from germline, CDR1 is SGHDN and CDR2 is FVKESK. CDR3 size: 13 residues. The TCR beta CDR3 regions underwent amplification using RNA transcripts as the source. When the TCR CDR3 underwent first-round RT-PCR, the HTBI primer set was used. TCRdb redid the calling of the multiplex PCR reads with MiXCR, one entry per CDR3 protein. Counted here are approximately 630,000 distinct CDR3 sequences, about 17% occurring once; the ten biggest clones make up 3% to 4%.

This chain uses TRBV14 with TRBJ1-1, with a weak D call TRBD1 (6 bases). The clonotype was recovered from a woman in her thirties with Graves' hyperthyroidism. Sequencing was done on a sample of blood. In DNA form, the CDR3 reads TGTGCCAGCAGCCCGGGACACTATTATGAAGCTTTCTTT. It specifies CASSPGHYYEAFF.